This T cell receptor (beta chain) was sequenced in a study of blood T cell repertoires in COVID-19. Turning to the study itself: COVID-19 samples, acute and convalescent, were from the United States, Italy and Spain. The cDNA or gDNA used as material had been derived from T cells, B-cell-depleted T cells, or PBMCs.

The CDR3 is 14 residues long. The germline V gene has CDR1 MGHDK and CDR2 SYGVNS. V gave up 3 bases and J gave up 9 bases, with 17 bases separating them. Sequenced by immunoSEQ multiplex PCR; TCRdb stores in-frame clones only, minus some. The sample includes some 240,000 clones, roughly 82% of them seen just once. This clonotype originated in a woman aged 40 to 50 who had recovered from COVID-19. The chain combines TRBV25-1 with TRBJ1-1, with D tentatively TRBD1 (5 bases). The specimen was peripheral blood. The CDR3 region is CASSDGGTGGKAFF. Here the CDR3 DNA reads TGTGCCAGCAGTGATGGGGGGACGGGTGGGAAAGCTTTCTTT.